This T cell receptor beta chain was retrieved from a study of cytomegalovirus exposure and HLA in healthy donors (dated by TCRdb to about 2017). Describing the broader study: The approximately 710 repertoires of the first cohort and the approximately 110 validation repertoires were produced on the same platform, according to a later analysis. The study aimed to test whether cataloging public T cell receptors could reveal signatures of past pathogen exposure. High-throughput TCR immunosequencing, statistical association of individual TCRs with disease status, and machine learning were combined to predict cytomegalovirus infection status. Along with the approximately 650-subject first cohort, a separate validation cohort of over a hundred different subjects was used. What the authors observed across the whole study: Across donors, most TCR sequences were observed very rarely, whereas some public TCRs were present in many individuals. The study listed around 160 TCR beta chains as associated with cytomegalovirus. According to the authors, the approach could potentially be generalized to other disease states and immunological phenotypes. A later analysis had no HLA typing for the validation cohort, so co-occurrence there was scored across all 110 or so repertoires. Cytomegalovirus status was reported to be diagnosed by the classifier with high specificity and sensitivity in both the original and validation cohorts. A later analysis found that TCRs clustered in the first cohort also tended to co-occur in the roughly 120 validation repertoires, with more than 90% of cluster scores above 0. Three of the identified cytomegalovirus-associated TCR beta chains were confirmed in vitro to be specific for cytomegalovirus antigens.

The germline V gene supplies CDR1 SGHDT and CDR2 YYEEEE. Trimming at the junction amounts to 4 bases on V and 3 bases on J, and the germline ends lie 20 bases apart. Its CDR3 holds 17 amino acids, cysteine through phenylalanine. Of all the DNA, just the CDR3 is kept, 51 bases in frame from base 1. The donors were included in the validation cohort of roughly 120 subjects, a group kept apart from the approximately 670-subject first cohort. Libraries came from the immunoSEQ multiplex PCR assay. Under the source paper's analysis protocol: A statistical classification framework was built for diagnosing cytomegalovirus status from the catalog of TCR beta chain sequences. Held by TCRdb, this immuneACCESS table contains in-frame sequences only and omits some clones. Under half of the omission traces to an unresolved V gene where checked; the cause of the rest is unknown. From that table come the V and J calls and clone size; the DNA was used to work out D and trimming. The sample table records under 95,000 clones; approximately 93% of these occur just once. About 3.6% of the sample comes from the top ten.

Notes on this clone: It has no known antigen specificity. The input lacks base qualities; no much larger clone sits a single base away.

The sequence came from a woman between 18 and 29 years old in good health and CMV-seropositive. Sequenced sample: PBMCs. Recombination joined TRBV5-6 with TRBJ2-1; perhaps TRBD1 is the D gene, with 6 bases matching. The CDR3 amino acid sequence is: CASSPKPRQELYNEQFF. The DNA sequence is given as TGTGCCAGCAGCCCAAAGCCCCGACAGGAACTCTACAATGAGCAGTTCTTC.